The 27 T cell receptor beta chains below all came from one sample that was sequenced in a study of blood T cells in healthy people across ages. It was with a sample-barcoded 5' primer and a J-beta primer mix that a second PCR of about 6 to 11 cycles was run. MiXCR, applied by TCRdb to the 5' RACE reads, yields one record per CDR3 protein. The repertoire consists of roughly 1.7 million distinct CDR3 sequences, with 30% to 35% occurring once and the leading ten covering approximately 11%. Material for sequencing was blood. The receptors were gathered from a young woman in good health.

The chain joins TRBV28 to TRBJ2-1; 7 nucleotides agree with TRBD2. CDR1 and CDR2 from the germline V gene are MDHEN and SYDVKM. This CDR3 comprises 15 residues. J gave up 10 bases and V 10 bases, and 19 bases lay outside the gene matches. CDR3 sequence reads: CANTLQGGLIIEQFF. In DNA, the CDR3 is TGTGCCAACACTCTTCAGGGAGGGCTAATAATAGAGCAGTTCTTC. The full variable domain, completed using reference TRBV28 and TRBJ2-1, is DVKVTQSSRYLVKRTGEKVFLECVQDMDHENMFWYRQDPGLGLRLIYFSYDVKMKEKGDIPEGYSVSREKKERFSLILESASTNQTSMYLCANTLQGGLIIEQFFGPGTRLTVL.

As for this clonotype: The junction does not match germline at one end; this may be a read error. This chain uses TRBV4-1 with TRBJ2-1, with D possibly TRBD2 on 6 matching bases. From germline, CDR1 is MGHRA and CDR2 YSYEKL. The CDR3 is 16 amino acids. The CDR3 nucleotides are TGCGCCGGCAGCCAAGATCCCAGCGGGTTTTACAATGAGCAGTTCTTC. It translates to CAGSQDPSGFYNEQFF.

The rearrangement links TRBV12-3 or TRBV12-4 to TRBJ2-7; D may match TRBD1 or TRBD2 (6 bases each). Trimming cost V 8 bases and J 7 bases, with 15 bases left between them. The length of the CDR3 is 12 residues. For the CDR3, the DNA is TGTGCCAGCGGGTCGGGGGCCGGGGAGCAGTACTTC. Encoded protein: CASGSGAGEQYF.

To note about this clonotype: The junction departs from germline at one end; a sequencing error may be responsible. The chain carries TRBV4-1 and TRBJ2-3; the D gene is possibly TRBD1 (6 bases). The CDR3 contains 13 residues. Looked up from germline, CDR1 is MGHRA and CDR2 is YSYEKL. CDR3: CASRHEGTNTQYF. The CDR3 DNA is TGCGCCAGCCGCCATGAAGGGACAAATACGCAGTATTTT.

CDR3 sequence reads: CSASVSGQGTQYF. As DNA, the CDR3 is TGCAGTGCTAGTGTGTCGGGGCAGGGGACCCAGTACTTC. The rearrangement links TRBV20-1 to TRBJ2-5; D may match TRBD1 or TRBD2 (5 bases each). V gave up 3 bases and J gave up 7 bases, with 15 bases separating them. The CDR3 extends over 13 amino acids. CDR1 and CDR2 from the germline V gene are DFQATT and SNEGSKA (reference sequence).

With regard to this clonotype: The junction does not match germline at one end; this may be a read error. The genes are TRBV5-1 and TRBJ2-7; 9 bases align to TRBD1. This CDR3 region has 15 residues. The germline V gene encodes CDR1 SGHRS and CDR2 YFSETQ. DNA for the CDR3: TGCGTCAGCAGCTCTACAGGGGGCGCATTATACGAGCAGTACTTC. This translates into CVSSSTGGALYEQYF.

This chain's CDR3 is CASSHPQGGTDEAFF. The DNA for the CDR3 is TGCGCCAGCAGCCACCCACAGGGGGGGACAGATGAAGCTTTCTTT. The chain links TRBV4-1 to TRBJ1-1, with 8 nucleotides matching TRBD1. Trimming removed 3 bases from V and 7 bases from J; junction bases left unmatched: 10. This CDR3 spans 15 amino acids. Per germline, CDR1 MGHRA and CDR2 YSYEKL.

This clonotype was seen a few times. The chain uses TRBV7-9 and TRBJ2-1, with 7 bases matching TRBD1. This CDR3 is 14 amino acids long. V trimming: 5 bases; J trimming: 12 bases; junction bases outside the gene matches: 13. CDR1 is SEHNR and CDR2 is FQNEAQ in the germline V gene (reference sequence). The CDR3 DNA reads TGTGCCAGCAGCCCCCACCATTGGGACAGAACGCAGTTCTTC. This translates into CASSPHHWDRTQFF.

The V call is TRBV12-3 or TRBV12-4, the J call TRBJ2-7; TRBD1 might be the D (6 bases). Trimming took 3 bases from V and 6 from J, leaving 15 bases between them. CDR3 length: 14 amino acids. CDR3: CASSLASGAREQYF. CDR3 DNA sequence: TGTGCCAGCAGTTTGGCCTCAGGGGCCCGCGAGCAGTACTTC.

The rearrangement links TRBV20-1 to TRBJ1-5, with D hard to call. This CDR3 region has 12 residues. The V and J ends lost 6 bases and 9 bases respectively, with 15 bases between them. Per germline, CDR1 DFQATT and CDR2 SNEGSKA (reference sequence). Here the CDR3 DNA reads TGCAGTGCCGCCCTAAGTGATCGGCCCCAGCATTTT. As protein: CSAALSDRPQHF.

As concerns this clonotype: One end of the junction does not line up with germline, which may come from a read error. The CDR3 region is CVSSLDLGGRSNEKLFF. The CDR3, as DNA: TGTGTCAGCAGCTTAGATCTGGGAGGGCGTTCTAATGAAAAACTGTTTTTT. The chain couples TRBV11-2 to TRBJ1-4; D is unresolved. CDR3 length equals 17 residues. Germline loops: CDR1 SGHAT, CDR2 FQNNGV.

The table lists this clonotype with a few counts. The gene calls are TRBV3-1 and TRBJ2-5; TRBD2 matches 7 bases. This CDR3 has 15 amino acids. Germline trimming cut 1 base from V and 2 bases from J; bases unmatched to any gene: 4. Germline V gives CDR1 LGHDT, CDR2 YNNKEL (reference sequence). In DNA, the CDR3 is TGTGCCAGCAGCCAAGGCCTAGCGGAACAAGAGACCCAGTACTTC. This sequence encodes CASSQGLAEQETQYF.

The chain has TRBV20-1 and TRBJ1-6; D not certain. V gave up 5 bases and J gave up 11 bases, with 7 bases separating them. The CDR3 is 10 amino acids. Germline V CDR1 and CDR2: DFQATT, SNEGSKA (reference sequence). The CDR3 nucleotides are TGCAGTGCTGGGGTTCCACCCCTCCACTTT. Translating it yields CSAGVPPLHF.

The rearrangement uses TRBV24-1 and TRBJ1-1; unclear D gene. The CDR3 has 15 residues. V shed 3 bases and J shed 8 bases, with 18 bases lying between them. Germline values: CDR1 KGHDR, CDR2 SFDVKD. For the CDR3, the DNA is TGTGCCACCAGTGATCGGCAAACCGGAGCAGGAGAAGCTTTCTTT. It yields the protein CATSDRQTGAGEAFF.

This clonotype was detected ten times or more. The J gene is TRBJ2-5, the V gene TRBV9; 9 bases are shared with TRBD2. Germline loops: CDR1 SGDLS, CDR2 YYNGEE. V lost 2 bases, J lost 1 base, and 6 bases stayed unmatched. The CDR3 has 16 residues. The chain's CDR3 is CASSVSGGRTQETQYF. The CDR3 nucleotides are TGTGCCAGCAGCGTTAGCGGGGGCCGGACCCAAGAGACCCAGTACTTC.

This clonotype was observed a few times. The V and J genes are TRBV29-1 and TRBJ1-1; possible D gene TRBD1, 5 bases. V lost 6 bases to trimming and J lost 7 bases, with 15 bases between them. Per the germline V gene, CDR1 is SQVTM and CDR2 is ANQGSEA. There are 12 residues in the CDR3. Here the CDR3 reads CSVGGRDVEAFF. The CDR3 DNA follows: TGCAGCGTCGGCGGGCGGGACGTTGAAGCTTTCTTT.

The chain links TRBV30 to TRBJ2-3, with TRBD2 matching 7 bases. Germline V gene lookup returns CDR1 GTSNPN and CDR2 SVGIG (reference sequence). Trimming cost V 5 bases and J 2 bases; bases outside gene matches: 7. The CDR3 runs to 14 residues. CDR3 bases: TGTGCCTGGGGGAAGAGCGGGGCCACAGATACGCAGTATTTT. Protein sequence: CAWGKSGATDTQYF.

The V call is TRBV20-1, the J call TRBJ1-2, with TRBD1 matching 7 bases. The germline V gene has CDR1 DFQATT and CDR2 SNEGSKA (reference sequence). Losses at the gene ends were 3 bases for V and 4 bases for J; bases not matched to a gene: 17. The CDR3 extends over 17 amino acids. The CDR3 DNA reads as TGCAGTGCTAGTGCCCCAATACAGGGGCGAGACCCCTATGGCTACACCTTC. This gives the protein CSASAPIQGRDPYGYTF.

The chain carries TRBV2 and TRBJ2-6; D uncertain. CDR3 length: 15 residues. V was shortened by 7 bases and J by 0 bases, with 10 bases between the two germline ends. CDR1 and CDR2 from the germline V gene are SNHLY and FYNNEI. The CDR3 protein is CASTPHSSGANVLTF. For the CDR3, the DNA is TGTGCCAGCACCCCACACAGCTCTGGGGCCAACGTCCTGACTTTC.

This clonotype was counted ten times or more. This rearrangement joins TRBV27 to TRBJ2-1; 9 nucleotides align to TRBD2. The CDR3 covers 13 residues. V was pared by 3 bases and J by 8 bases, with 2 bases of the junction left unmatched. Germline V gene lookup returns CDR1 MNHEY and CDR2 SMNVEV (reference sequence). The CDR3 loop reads CASSFPSGDEQFF. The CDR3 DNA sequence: TGTGCCAGCAGTTTCCCTAGCGGGGATGAGCAGTTCTTC.

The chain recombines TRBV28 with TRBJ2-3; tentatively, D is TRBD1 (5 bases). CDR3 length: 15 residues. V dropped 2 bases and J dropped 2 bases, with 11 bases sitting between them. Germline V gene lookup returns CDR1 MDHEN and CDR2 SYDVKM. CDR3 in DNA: TGTGCCAGCAGTTTACAGGCAGGGTACACAGATACGCAGTATTTT. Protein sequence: CASSLQAGYTDTQYF.

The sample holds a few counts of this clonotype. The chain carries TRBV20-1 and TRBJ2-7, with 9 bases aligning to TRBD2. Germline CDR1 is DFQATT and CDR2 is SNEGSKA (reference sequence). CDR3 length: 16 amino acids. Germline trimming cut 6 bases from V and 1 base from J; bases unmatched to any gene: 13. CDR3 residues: CSAKMGLAGPSYEQYF. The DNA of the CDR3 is TGCAGTGCCAAAATGGGGCTAGCGGGACCATCCTACGAGCAGTACTTC.

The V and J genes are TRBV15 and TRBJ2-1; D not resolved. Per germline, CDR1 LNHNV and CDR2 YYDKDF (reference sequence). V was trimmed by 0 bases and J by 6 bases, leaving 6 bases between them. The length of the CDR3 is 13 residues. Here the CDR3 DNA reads TGTGCCACCAGCAGAGAACGCCTCAATGAGCAGTTCTTC. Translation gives CATSRERLNEQFF.

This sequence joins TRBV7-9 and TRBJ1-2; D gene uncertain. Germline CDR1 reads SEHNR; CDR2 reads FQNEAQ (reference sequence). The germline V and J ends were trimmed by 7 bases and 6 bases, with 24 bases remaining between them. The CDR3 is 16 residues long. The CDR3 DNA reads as TGTGCCAGCAATGGCTTCGAGGCCGGGCATGGGAATGGCTACACCTTC. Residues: CASNGFEAGHGNGYTF.

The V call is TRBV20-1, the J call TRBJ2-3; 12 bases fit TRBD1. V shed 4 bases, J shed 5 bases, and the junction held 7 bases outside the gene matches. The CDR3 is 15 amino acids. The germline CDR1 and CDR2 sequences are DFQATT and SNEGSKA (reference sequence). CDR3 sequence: CSAIGTGGFGDTQYF. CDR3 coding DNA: TGCAGTGCTATCGGGACAGGGGGCTTCGGAGATACGCAGTATTTT.

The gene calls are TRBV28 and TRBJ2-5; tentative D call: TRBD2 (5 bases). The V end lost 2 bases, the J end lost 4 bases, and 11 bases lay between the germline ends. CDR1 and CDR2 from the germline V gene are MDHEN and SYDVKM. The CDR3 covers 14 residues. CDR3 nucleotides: TGTGCCAGCAGTTTAGAGATTGAGGGAGAGACCCAGTACTTC. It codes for CASSLEIEGETQYF. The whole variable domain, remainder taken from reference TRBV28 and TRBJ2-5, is DVKVTQSSRYLVKRTGEKVFLECVQDMDHENMFWYRQDPGLGLRLIYFSYDVKMKEKGDIPEGYSVSREKKERFSLILESASTNQTSMYLCASSLEIEGETQYFGPGTRLLVL.

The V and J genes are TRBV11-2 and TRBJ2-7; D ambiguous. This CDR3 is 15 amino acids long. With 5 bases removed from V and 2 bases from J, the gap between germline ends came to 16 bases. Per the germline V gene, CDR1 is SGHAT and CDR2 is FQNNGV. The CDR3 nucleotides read TGTGCCAGCAGCATTGGACGGATGACCCCCTACGAGCAGTACTTC. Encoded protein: CASSIGRMTPYEQYF.